Listed here are 8 T cell receptor beta chains from one sample, sequenced in a study of control samples from healthy donors and cancer patients. Sequencing used immunoSEQ multiplex PCR; TCRdb keeps in-frame clones, though not all of them. Here the sample spans 100,000 to 150,000 clones, roughly 92% being singletons. Sequences were obtained from blood. Source of these receptors: a man younger than 30 in good health.

The rearrangement links TRBV2 to TRBJ2-3; 11 bases fit TRBD2. Germline lookup yields CDR1 SNHLY and CDR2 FYNNEI. J was trimmed by 3 bases and V by 4 bases; bases with no gene match: 3. The CDR3 has 15 amino acids. CDR3 in DNA: TGTGCCAGCAGTGGATCTAGCGGGGGGACAGATACGCAGTATTTT. Translation gives CASSGSSGGTDTQYF. The full variable domain, rest sourced from reference TRBV2 and TRBJ2-3, is EPEVTQTPSHQVTQMGQEVILRCVPISNHLYFYWYRQILGQKVEFLVSFYNNEISEKSEIFDDQFSVERPDGSNFTLKIRSTKLEDSAMYFCASSGSSGGTDTQYFGPGTRLTVL.

The gene calls are TRBV10-3 and TRBJ1-1, with 9 positions matching TRBD1. The germline V gene encodes CDR1 ENHRY and CDR2 SYGVKD. The CDR3 is made up of 17 amino acids. Trimming took 0 bases from V and 3 from J; bases not matched to a gene: 8. The CDR3, as DNA: TGTGCCATCAGTGAGTCCCCGGGACAGGGATTTGACACTGAAGCTTTCTTT. Its protein is CAISESPGQGFDTEAFF.

In the case of this clone: The junction differs from germline at one of its ends, possibly a read error. V is TRBV10-2 and J is TRBJ2-2; no firm D call. CDR3 size: 10 residues. From germline, CDR1 is WSHSY and CDR2 SAAADI. For the CDR3, the DNA is TGCGCCAGTAGTGGTGGGGAGCTGTTTTTT. This encodes CASSGGELFF.

In its sample, this clone was seen once. This sequence joins TRBV18 and TRBJ2-1, with 7 positions matching TRBD1. This CDR3 has 14 amino acids. Germline assignment: CDR1 KGHSH and CDR2 LQKENI. V was pared by 3 bases and J by 5 bases, with 4 bases of the junction left unmatched. CDR3 in DNA: TGTGCCAGCTCACCGGGGACAGCGGACAATGAGCAGTTCTTC. Its protein product is CASSPGTADNEQFF.

This chain joins TRBV5-4 and TRBJ2-5; maybe TRBD2 (5 bases). CDR3 length: 14 amino acids. Trimming stripped 0 bases from V and 5 bases from J, with 11 bases between. Germline CDR1 reads SGHNT; CDR2 reads YYREEE (reference sequence). The CDR3: CASSLGVARETQYF. The DNA of the CDR3 is TGTGCCAGCAGCTTGGGGGTAGCGCGGGAGACCCAGTACTTC.

The V call is TRBV7-3, the J call TRBJ1-6; D is undetermined. V was trimmed by 1 base and J by 7 bases, leaving 8 bases between them. Per the germline V gene, CDR1 is SGHTA and CDR2 is FQGTGA. This CDR3 has 14 amino acids. The CDR3 loop reads CASSLNSGNSPLHF. As DNA, the CDR3 is TGTGCCAGCAGCTTAAACAGTGGGAATTCACCCCTCCACTTT.

V gene TRBV5-5 combines with J gene TRBJ1-2; D gene uncertain. The CDR3 length is 15 residues. CDR1 is SGHKS and CDR2 is YYEKEE in the germline V gene (reference sequence). Trimming shortened V by 5 bases and J by 0 bases, and 14 bases separated the two germline ends. The chain's CDR3 is CASSSDPKANYGYTF. The DNA of the CDR3 is TGTGCCAGCAGTTCAGACCCTAAAGCTAACTATGGCTACACCTTC.

The V call is TRBV6-5, the J call TRBJ1-3, with TRBD1 as a possible D gene (5 bases). V was trimmed by 2 bases and J by 4 bases, leaving 12 bases between them. CDR3 length: 15 residues. Germline-derived CDR1 and CDR2 are MNHEY and SVGAGI. CDR3 protein: CASSYDSRRGNTIYF. For the CDR3, the DNA is TGTGCCAGCAGTTACGACAGCAGGAGAGGAAACACCATATATTTT.